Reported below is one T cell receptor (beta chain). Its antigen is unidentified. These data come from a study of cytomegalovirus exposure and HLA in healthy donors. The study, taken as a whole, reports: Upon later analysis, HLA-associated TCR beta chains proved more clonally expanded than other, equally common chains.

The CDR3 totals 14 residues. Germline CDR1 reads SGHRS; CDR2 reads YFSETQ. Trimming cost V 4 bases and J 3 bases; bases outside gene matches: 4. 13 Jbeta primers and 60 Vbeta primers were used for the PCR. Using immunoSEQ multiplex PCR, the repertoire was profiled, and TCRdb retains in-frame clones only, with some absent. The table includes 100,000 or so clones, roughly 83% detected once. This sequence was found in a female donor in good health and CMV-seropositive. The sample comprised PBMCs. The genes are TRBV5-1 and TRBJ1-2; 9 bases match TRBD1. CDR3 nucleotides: TGCGCCAGCAGCCTGGGACAGGGAGACTATGGCTACACCTTC. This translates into CASSLGQGDYGYTF.